This TCR beta chain was recovered during a study of ipilimumab plus nivolumab after autologous stem cell transplantation (dated by TCRdb to about 2021). In terms of the full investigation: A median of 5 ipilimumab doses and under ten nivolumab doses was received by trial patients. Both primary refractory and relapsed disease were represented in the DLBCL cohort, where 18-month progression-free survival was 85.7% and 28.6%, respectively. Patients with high-risk diffuse large B cell lymphoma, mature T cell lymphoma, or multiple myeloma undergoing autologous transplant were enrolled in the trial. The intent-to-treat population of the trial consisted of approximately 35 patients. Findings and caveats that apply to the study as a whole: The authors concluded that, as post-transplant consolidation, combined checkpoint inhibition appeared tolerable. According to the authors, a biologic rationale for studying the approach further came from T cell receptor repertoire, regulatory T cell phenotype and gut microbiota profiles.

The library was made by the immunoSEQ multiplex PCR assay. Not all clones reach the TCRdb copy of this immuneACCESS table, which keeps in-frame sequences only. Checked studies attribute under half of the gap to unresolved V genes and leave the rest unexplained. This sample gives approximately 15,000 clones in total; approximately 80% of them show up just once. The ten largest clones add up to approximately 34% of the sample. As regards this clone: No cognate antigen has been identified for it. Qualities for individual bases were not recorded, and no much larger clone is one base off.

From the germline V gene, CDR1 is KGHSH and CDR2 is LQKENI. There are 16 amino acids in the CDR3, from cysteine to phenylalanine inclusive. This entry keeps only the CDR3 DNA: 48 bases, framed from base 1. For this chain, trimming is 0 bases at the V end and 3 bases at the J end, and the number of junction bases without a gene match is 2. Checkpoint therapy began 14 to 28 days after autologous transplant, with ipilimumab given at 1 mg/kg intravenously on day 1 of selected weeks. Nivolumab was administered at 3 mg/kg intravenously on day 1 of weeks 1, 4, 7, 10, and every two weeks through week 26. This Phase Ib clinical trial tested ipilimumab plus nivolumab, a combined checkpoint inhibition, as consolidation after autologous stem cell transplantation.

Material: PBMCs, obtained in a trial of ipilimumab plus nivolumab as post-transplant consolidation. The V and J genes are TRBV18 and TRBJ2-3; TRBD2 agrees with 11 junctional bases. This sequence was found in a male donor with diffuse large B-cell lymphoma. DNA sequence: TGTGCCAGCTCACCACCGGCTAGCGGGGGGACAGATACGCAGTATTTT. The translation is CASSPPASGGTDTQYF.